Below, 8 T cell receptor beta chains from the same sample are listed, as sequenced in a study of neoadjuvant anti-PD-1 for oral cavity cancer. Sample time point: after neoadjuvant nivolumab, at surgical resection. The protocol was immunoSEQ multiplex PCR, while the TCRdb copy is restricted to in-frame clones and leaves out a portion. The sample carries approximately 23,000 clones, 40% to 50% recorded once. The sample in question was tumor tissue, obtained after nivolumab (anti-PD-1) treatment. The receptor source for this set is a person aged 40 to 85 with oral cavity squamous cell carcinoma.

This chain uses TRBV7-9 with TRBJ1-2, with TRBD1 identical over 10 bases. Germline assignment: CDR1 SEHNR and CDR2 FQNEAQ (reference sequence). J was trimmed by 4 bases and V by 4 bases; bases with no gene match: 3. The CDR3 is 14 residues long. Written as DNA, the CDR3 is TGTGCCAGCAGCTCGGGACAGGGGAGCTATGGCTACACCTTC. This gives the protein CASSSGQGSYGYTF.

This clone turned up a few times. The V and J genes are TRBV7-6 and TRBJ2-1; D may be TRBD2 (6 bases). In germline, CDR1 is SGHVS, CDR2 FNYEAQ. V dropped 6 bases and J dropped 4 bases, with 19 bases sitting between them. The CDR3 is made up of 16 amino acids. CDR3 nucleotide sequence: TGTGCCAGCAGTCCCAAAGGCGGGACGCAGTACAATGAGCAGTTCTTC. Residues: CASSPKGGTQYNEQFF.

The rearrangement links TRBV4-3 to TRBJ1-3; D uncertain. Germline assignment: CDR1 LGHNA and CDR2 YSLEER. V shed 0 bases and J shed 2 bases, with 11 bases lying between them. There are 16 residues in the CDR3. The CDR3 DNA reads as TGCGCCAGCAGCCAAGATATAACGGCAGCTGGAAACACCATATATTTT. Amino acids: CASSQDITAAGNTIYF.

The table lists this clone with a few counts. The J gene is TRBJ1-2, the V gene TRBV7-2; perhaps TRBD1 as D (6 bases). Trimming pared 2 bases from V and 4 bases from J, leaving 14 bases between. Germline V CDR1 and CDR2: SGHTA, FQGNSA. The CDR3 is 15 residues long. CDR3 sequence: CASSLSGAGVYGYTF. The CDR3 DNA reads TGTGCCAGCAGCTTAAGTGGGGCAGGGGTCTATGGCTACACCTTC.

The V and J genes are TRBV27 and TRBJ1-6, with 9 bases matching TRBD1. CDR3 length: 15 amino acids. Germline assignment: CDR1 MNHEY and CDR2 SMNVEV (reference sequence). With V trimmed by 5 bases and J by 4 bases, 3 bases remained unmatched. This CDR3 is CASSPQGAYNSPLHF. The CDR3 nucleotides read TGTGCCAGCAGTCCACAGGGGGCTTATAATTCACCCCTCCACTTT.

The V and J genes are TRBV6-1 and TRBJ2-7; a possible D gene is TRBD1 (7 bases). This CDR3 contains 14 residues. The germline CDR1 and CDR2 sequences are MNHNS and SASEGT. Trimming cost V 4 bases and J 6 bases, with 16 bases left between them. The CDR3 is CASSVETGRTEQYF. Here the CDR3 DNA reads TGTGCCAGCAGTGTAGAGACAGGGAGGACCGAGCAGTACTTC.

The chain recombines TRBV7-6 with TRBJ1-6; TRBD1 might be the D (5 bases). Germline V gene sequence: CDR1 SGHVS, CDR2 FNYEAQ. V lost 6 bases to trimming and J lost 4 bases, with 13 bases between them. This CDR3 has 15 residues. CDR3 DNA: TGTGCCAGCAGACAGACAGAGATGTATAATTCACCCCTCCACTTT. Its translation is CASRQTEMYNSPLHF.

This clone was counted only a few times. The CDR3 DNA follows: TGTGCCAGCAGTCTATTAGCGGGGGGGCCCAATGAGCAGTTCTTC. It encodes CASSLLAGGPNEQFF. The chain uses TRBV11-2 and TRBJ2-1; 11 positions agree with TRBD2. Germline V CDR1 and CDR2: SGHAT, FQNNGV. Trimming took 6 bases from V and 6 from J; bases not matched to a gene: 7. The CDR3 totals 15 residues.